The next 28 T cell receptor beta chains were all read from a single sample in a study of PD-1 blockade in classical Hodgkin lymphoma. The data were produced by immunoSEQ multiplex PCR, yet TCRdb's version contains in-frame clones alone and is incomplete. The profile covers more than 15,000 clones, with 80% to 90% appearing a single time and roughly 14% taken by the ten largest. Noted time point: cycle 4 day 1 (C4D1), after 5 to 7 weeks of nivolumab. Every patient relapsed after autologous stem cell transplantation, and brentuximab vedotin exposure varied. The sequenced sample was peripheral blood mononuclear cells (PBMCs), obtained before the fourth cycle of nivolumab. The receptors derive from a human donor with classical Hodgkin lymphoma.

V and J are TRBV21-1 and TRBJ2-7. TRBV21-1 represents a pseudogene. This CDR3 region has 15 residues. CDR3 loop: CASSKFGPVSYEQYF. In DNA form, the CDR3 reads TGTGCCAGCAGCAAATTCGGACCCGTCTCCTACGAGCAGTACTTC.

The chain uses TRBV7-3 and TRBJ1-1; D ambiguous. The V end lost 3 bases, the J end lost 4 bases, and 21 bases lay between the germline ends. The CDR3 covers 17 residues. Germline CDR1 SGHTA, CDR2 FQGTGA. The CDR3 coding sequence is TGTGCCAGCAGCTTCCTCTCGGCATTTAGGTCAGGCACTGAAGCTTTCTTT. Translating gives CASSFLSAFRSGTEAFF.

This clone was counted between two and nine times. V usage is TRBV14 and J usage is TRBJ1-1, with 8 bases identical to TRBD1. This CDR3 comprises 14 residues. Germline CDR1 SGHDN, CDR2 FVKESK. Losses at the gene ends were 3 bases for V and 7 bases for J; bases not matched to a gene: 7. The chain's CDR3 is CASSQVDRGLEAFF. As DNA, the CDR3 is TGTGCCAGCAGCCAGGTCGACAGGGGCCTTGAAGCTTTCTTT. The entire variable domain, with the rest obtained from reference TRBV14 and TRBJ1-1, is as follows: EAGVTQFPSHSVIEKGQTVTLRCDPISGHDNLYWYRRVMGKEIKFLLHFVKESKQDESGMPNNRFLAERTGGTYSTLKVQPAELEDSGVYFCASSQVDRGLEAFFGQGTRLTVV.

The CDR3 bases are TGTGCCAGCTCACTCGACGGTAACTATGGCTACACCTTC. Its translation is CASSLDGNYGYTF. The chain couples TRBV18 to TRBJ1-2; D not certain. Germline CDR1 is KGHSH and CDR2 is LQKENI. Trimming took 4 bases from V and 1 from J, leaving 7 bases between them. The CDR3 is 13 residues long.

This clone was found once. V is TRBV7-2 and J is TRBJ2-3; 13 bases line up with TRBD2. This CDR3 has 17 amino acids. CDR1 SGHTA and CDR2 FQGNSA come from the germline V gene. V was clipped by 8 bases and J by 6 bases; unmatched bases: 14. CDR3 loop: CASQGKPGLAGRDTQYF. DNA for the CDR3: TGTGCCAGCCAGGGGAAACCGGGACTAGCGGGAAGGGATACGCAGTATTTT.

The chain uses TRBV5-1 and TRBJ2-5, with 12 bases matching TRBD2. Losses at the gene ends were 3 bases for V and 7 bases for J; bases not matched to a gene: 10. Germline V gene sequence: CDR1 SGHRS, CDR2 YFSETQ. The CDR3 runs 16 residues. The CDR3 nucleotides read TGCGCCAGCAGCTCTGGACTAGCGGGGACGAGAGGGACCCAGTACTTC. Translating it yields CASSSGLAGTRGTQYF.

The V gene is TRBV9, the J gene TRBJ2-1; D is perhaps TRBD1 (5 bases). The V gene's germline CDR1 is SGDLS and CDR2 YYNGEE. The CDR3 sequence is 15 residues long. V lost 5 bases, J lost 6 bases, and 18 bases lay in between. The CDR3 here is CASRGSQGEVNEQFF. CDR3 DNA: TGTGCCAGCAGGGGCTCGCAGGGTGAGGTCAATGAGCAGTTCTTC.

This clone appeared a few times. The chain carries TRBV5-1 and TRBJ1-1, with D maybe TRBD1 (6 bases). V gave up 3 bases and J gave up 1 base, with 13 bases separating them. This CDR3 is 15 amino acids long. Looked up from germline, CDR1 is SGHRS and CDR2 is YFSETQ. This CDR3 reads CASSSQGGENTEAFF. CDR3 DNA sequence: TGCGCCAGCAGCTCACAGGGAGGAGAGAACACTGAAGCTTTCTTT.

V and J are TRBV5-5 and TRBJ2-5, with D maybe TRBD2 (7 bases). The germline V gene has CDR1 SGHKS and CDR2 YYEKEE (reference sequence). The CDR3 consists of 15 residues. The V end lost 2 bases, the J end lost 1 base, and 12 bases lay between the germline ends. The CDR3 DNA reads TGTGCCAGCAGCTTAACGGCGGGGGCCCAAGAGACCCAGTACTTC. The encoded protein is CASSLTAGAQETQYF.

Here the CDR3 DNA reads TGCGCCAGCAGCCCTGGCGGGGGGTTAGAGACCCAGTACTTC. Translated: CASSPGGGLETQYF. The chain uses TRBV5-1 and TRBJ2-5; 8 bases are a match to TRBD2. The CDR3 is made up of 14 amino acids. J gave up 4 bases and V 4 bases, and 6 bases lay outside the gene matches. Germline CDR1 is SGHRS and CDR2 is YFSETQ.

This chain uses TRBV4-3 with TRBJ1-2; 7 bases are a match to TRBD1. V gave up 2 bases and J gave up 8 bases; unmatched junction bases: 11. The CDR3 loop spans 15 amino acids. Germline V gives CDR1 LGHNA, CDR2 YSLEER. This chain's CDR3 is CASSQNEVDREGYTF. The CDR3 DNA follows: TGCGCCAGCAGCCAAAATGAAGTCGACAGGGAGGGCTACACCTTC.

Points on this clone: Mismatch with germline at one junction end may stem from a read error. The chain links TRBV7-7 to TRBJ2-7; 7 nucleotides line up with TRBD2. In germline, CDR1 is SSHAT, CDR2 FNYEAQ (reference sequence). The CDR3 has 15 residues. The CDR3 nucleotides are TGTGCTAGCAGCTTAGAACTAGCGCTTTCCTACGCGGGGTACTTC. This gives the protein CASSLELALSYAGYF.

This clone was seen a handful of times. This chain connects TRBV7-9 to TRBJ2-5, with D perhaps TRBD1 (6 bases). This CDR3 is built from 13 residues. V lost 5 bases to trimming and J lost 5 bases, with 12 bases between them. Germline-derived CDR1 and CDR2 are SEHNR and FQNEAQ (reference sequence). CDR3 residues: CASSQQGGETQYF. The DNA for the CDR3 is TGTGCCAGCAGCCAACAGGGCGGGGAGACCCAGTACTTC. Supplemented by reference TRBV7-9 and TRBJ2-5, the full variable domain reads DTGVSQNPRHKITKRGQNVTFRCDPISEHNRLYWYRQTLGQGPEFLTYFQNEAQLEKSRLLSDRFSAERPKGSFSTLEIQRTEQGDSAMYLCASSQQGGETQYFGPGTRLLVL.

CDR3 in DNA: TGTGCCAGCAGTCTAAACACCGGGACAGGGACTGCACTCTATGGCTACACCTTC. It codes for CASSLNTGTGTALYGYTF. The V and J genes are TRBV27 and TRBJ1-2, with TRBD1 matching over 9 bases. Germline V gene data show CDR1 as MNHEY and CDR2 as SMNVEV (reference sequence). With V trimmed by 5 bases and J by 4 bases, 17 bases remained unmatched. The CDR3 runs to 18 residues.

The chain recombines TRBV7-2 with TRBJ1-5, with no clear D. V lost 2 bases and J lost 7, with 15 bases in between. Germline CDR1 and CDR2: SGHTA and FQGNSA. This CDR3 region has 15 residues. CDR3 residues: CASSLSVNPEQPQHF. In DNA, the CDR3 is TGTGCCAGCAGCTTATCGGTTAATCCCGAGCAGCCCCAGCATTTT.

This chain links TRBV5-1 with TRBJ2-5; 7 bases fit TRBD1. V lost 4 bases and J lost 2; bases outside the gene matches: 8. CDR1 is SGHRS and CDR2 is YFSETQ in the germline V gene. CDR3 length equals 15 residues. The CDR3 is CASSALTGEQETQYF. CDR3 nucleotide sequence: TGCGCCAGCAGCGCCCTCACAGGGGAACAAGAGACCCAGTACTTC.

V gene TRBV4-2 combines with J gene TRBJ1-4; 9 bases are shared with TRBD1. The CDR3 covers 15 residues. Per germline, CDR1 LGHNA and CDR2 YNFKEQ. The V gene end was trimmed by 0 bases and the J gene end by 10 bases; junction bases not matched to a gene: 6. The CDR3 region is CASSQDGQGIGKLFF. For the CDR3, the DNA is TGTGCCAGCAGCCAAGATGGACAGGGGATAGGAAAACTGTTTTTT.

V is TRBV27 and J is TRBJ1-2, with D possibly matching TRBD1 (5 bases). Between the trimmed V and J ends, which lost 11 bases and 7 bases, there was a span of 29 bases. CDR3 size: 16 residues. Germline CDR1 reads MNHEY; CDR2 reads SMNVEV (reference sequence). CDR3 sequence: CARGALGGDYGGGYTF. The CDR3 coding sequence is TGTGCCCGCGGCGCCCTTGGGGGGGACTACGGGGGTGGCTACACCTTC.

This chain links TRBV19 with TRBJ1-1; the D gene is possibly TRBD1 (5 bases). The germline V and J ends were trimmed by 6 bases and 1 base, with 15 bases remaining between them. The CDR3 has 15 amino acids. Germline CDR1 LNHDA, CDR2 SQIVND (reference sequence). The chain's CDR3 is CASRILPTGNTEAFF. As DNA, the CDR3 is TGTGCCAGTAGGATCCTGCCTACAGGGAACACTGAAGCTTTCTTT.

This chain joins TRBV27 and TRBJ2-2, with 14 bases identical to TRBD2. Germline CDR1 is MNHEY and CDR2 is SMNVEV (reference sequence). This CDR3 spans 17 amino acids. Trimming at V came to 5 bases and at J to 4 bases, leaving 6 bases not matched to a gene. Here the CDR3 DNA reads TGTGCCAGCAGTCCGACTAGCGGGGGGGCTGCCACCGGGGAGCTGTTTTTT. Translated, it gives CASSPTSGGAATGELFF.

This chain connects TRBV5-1 to TRBJ2-5; TRBD1 is a possible D gene (5 bases). The CDR3 sequence is 14 residues long. Germline CDR1 and CDR2: SGHRS and YFSETQ. Trimming took 1 base from V and 1 from J, leaving 8 bases between them. CDR3 coding DNA: TGCGCCAGCAGCTTGAGGGGTCTCCAAGAGACCCAGTACTTC. Encoded protein: CASSLRGLQETQYF.

The rearrangement uses TRBV5-5 and TRBJ1-2; no clear D. V lost 0 bases and J lost 1, with 7 bases in between. The CDR3 spans 14 residues. Germline-derived CDR1 and CDR2 are SGHKS and YYEKEE (reference sequence). CDR3 coding DNA: TGTGCCAGCAGCTTGGAACGGATTAACTATGGCTACACCTTC. Amino acid sequence: CASSLERINYGYTF.

This chain joins TRBV18 and TRBJ1-1; tentative D call: TRBD1 (6 bases). Germline V CDR1 and CDR2: KGHSH, LQKENI. V was cut by 2 bases and J by 7 bases, with 8 bases left in between. The CDR3 is made up of 12 amino acids. CDR3 sequence: CASSPGGLEAFF. As DNA, the CDR3 is TGTGCCAGCTCACCAGGGGGCCTTGAAGCTTTCTTT. The full variable domain, rest sourced from reference TRBV18 and TRBJ1-1, is NAGVMQNPRHLVRRRGQEARLRCSPMKGHSHVYWYRQLPEEGLKFMVYLQKENIIDESGMPKERFSAEFPKEGPSILRIQQVVRGDSAAYFCASSPGGLEAFFGQGTRLTVV.

Written as DNA, the CDR3 is TGCGCCAGCGCTTCTCTGAGCTCCTACGAGCAGTACTTC. Its translation: CASASLSSYEQYF. The chain recombines TRBV5-1 with TRBJ2-7, with no clear D. Germline CDR1 and CDR2: SGHRS and YFSETQ. Deletions cut 7 bases from V and 0 bases from J, with 11 bases between. This CDR3 contains 13 residues.

This chain joins TRBV18 and TRBJ1-5; D not certain. Germline loops: CDR1 KGHSH, CDR2 LQKENI. The CDR3 covers 13 residues. The V end lost 1 base, the J end lost 6 bases, and 7 bases lay between the germline ends. The CDR3 here is CASSPQEGQPQHF. CDR3 sequence (DNA): TGTGCCAGCTCACCACAGGAGGGTCAGCCCCAGCATTTT.

The chain uses TRBV19 and TRBJ1-1, with D uncertain. CDR3 length equals 11 residues. Germline V CDR1 and CDR2: LNHDA, SQIVND (reference sequence). V lost 1 base to trimming and J lost 5 bases, with 2 bases between them. CDR3 in DNA: TGTGCCAGTAGTATAGGGACTGAAGCTTTCTTT. Amino acid sequence: CASSIGTEAFF. Filled out from reference TRBV19 and TRBJ1-1, the complete variable domain reads DGGITQSPKYLFRKEGQNVTLSCEQNLNHDAMYWYRQDPGQGLRLIYYSQIVNDFQKGDIAEGYSVSREKKESFPLTVTSAQKNPTAFYLCASSIGTEAFFGQGTRLTVV.

The gene calls are TRBV5-1 and TRBJ1-2; weak D call: TRBD1 (5 bases). Germline V gene data show CDR1 as SGHRS and CDR2 as YFSETQ. The CDR3 spans 14 residues. Trimming shortened V by 0 bases and J by 4 bases, and 10 bases separated the two germline ends. DNA for the CDR3: TGCGCCAGCAGCTTGGCTCGGGACCTCTATGGCTACACCTTC. This gives the protein CASSLARDLYGYTF.

The V gene is TRBV15, the J gene TRBJ2-2, with D tentatively TRBD1 (5 bases). Germline CDR1 is LNHNV and CDR2 is YYDKDF (reference sequence). Trimming pared 6 bases from V and 1 base from J, leaving 6 bases between. This CDR3 contains 13 residues. The CDR3 spells CATRDRNTGELFF. DNA for the CDR3: TGTGCCACCAGAGACAGGAACACCGGGGAGCTGTTTTTT.